This entry lists 3 T cell receptor beta chains sequenced from one sample in a study of human T cells and chemical hapten exposure. MiXCR was run by TCRdb on the RACE reads, yielding one entry per CDR3 protein. The repertoire holds approximately 52,000 distinct CDR3 sequences, with 9.4% as singletons. Time point described: pre-sensitization, week 0. The treatment denotes: therapeutic diphenylcyclopropenone sensitization with weekly scalp DPC. This sample comprised whole blood, obtained in connection with sensitization to the hapten diphenylcyclopropenone (DPC). The source is a woman in her 40s with alopecia areata. Some clones in this sample may be carry-over from other donors' samples.

DNA of the CDR3: TGCAGTGCGAAGGACAGGGATGTTTCACCCCTCCACTTT. It translates to CSAKDRDVSPLHF. V and J are TRBV20-1 and TRBJ1-6; 8 bases line up with TRBD1. J was trimmed by 9 bases and V by 6 bases; bases with no gene match: 7. Germline V CDR1 and CDR2: DFQATT, SNEGSKA (reference sequence). The CDR3 is made up of 13 amino acids.

This clonotype was observed at least ten times. The chain couples TRBV12-3 or TRBV12-4 to TRBJ1-1; D may be TRBD1 (5 bases). The CDR3 has 16 amino acids. Trimming stripped 6 bases from V and 3 bases from J, with 20 bases between. The CDR3 sequence: CASSKPRGRLDTEAFF. CDR3 nucleotides: TGTGCCAGCAGCAAGCCTAGGGGTAGGCTGGACACTGAAGCTTTCTTT.

This clonotype was counted at least ten times. Here the CDR3 DNA reads TGTGCCAGCAGCTTTCGTCAGAGGGATACGCAGTATTTT. Residues: CASSFRQRDTQYF. The rearrangement uses TRBV11-3 and TRBJ2-3; D is uncertain. Germline CDR1 SGHNT, CDR2 YENEEA. This CDR3 is 13 amino acids long. The V end was cut by 3 bases, the J end by 6 bases, with 10 bases between.